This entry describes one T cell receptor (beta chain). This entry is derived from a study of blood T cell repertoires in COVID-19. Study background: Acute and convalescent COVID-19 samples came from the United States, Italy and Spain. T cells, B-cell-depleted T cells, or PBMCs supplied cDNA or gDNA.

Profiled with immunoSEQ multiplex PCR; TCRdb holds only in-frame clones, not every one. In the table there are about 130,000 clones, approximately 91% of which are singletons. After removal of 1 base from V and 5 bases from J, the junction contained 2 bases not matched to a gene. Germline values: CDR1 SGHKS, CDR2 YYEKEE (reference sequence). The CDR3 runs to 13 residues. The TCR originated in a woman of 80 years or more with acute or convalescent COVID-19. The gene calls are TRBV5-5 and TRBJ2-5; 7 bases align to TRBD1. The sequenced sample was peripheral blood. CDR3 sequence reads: CASSLTGEETQYF. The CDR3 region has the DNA TGTGCCAGCAGCTTGACAGGGGAGGAGACCCAGTACTTC.